These 23 T cell receptor beta chains share one sample of origin, sequenced in a study of T cell changes during pregnancy in multiple sclerosis. Libraries were prepared by immunoSEQ multiplex PCR; TCRdb keeps only in-frame clonotypes and omits some of them. Of 55,000 to 70,000 clones in the sample, around 91% were seen once. The specimen comprised peripheral blood, sampled after pregnancy. The receptors derive from a female donor with multiple sclerosis, enrolled in a pregnancy study.

The genes are TRBV5-6 and TRBJ1-5, with D unresolved. Germline V lookup: CDR1 SGHDT, CDR2 YYEEEE. V was cut by 4 bases and J by 5 bases, with 13 bases left in between. This CDR3 is 14 amino acids long. CDR3 nucleotide sequence: TGTGCCAGCAGCCCCGGCGGGGTTGATCAGCCCCAGCATTTT. As protein: CASSPGGVDQPQHF.

This chain connects TRBV13 to TRBJ1-4; 7 positions agree with TRBD1. Trimming cost V 3 bases and J 0 bases; bases outside gene matches: 10. CDR3 length: 18 residues. Germline CDR1 PRHDT, CDR2 FYEKMQ (reference sequence). The CDR3 loop reads CASSFSQRQGATNEKLFF. In DNA form, the CDR3 reads TGTGCCAGCAGCTTTTCCCAAAGACAGGGCGCAACTAATGAAAAACTGTTTTTT. Looking up the rest from reference TRBV13 and TRBJ1-4 gives the full variable domain: AAGVIQSPRHLIKEKRETATLKCYPIPRHDTVYWYQQGPGQDPQFLISFYEKMQSDKGSIPDRFSAQQFSDYHSELNMSSLELGDSALYFCASSFSQRQGATNEKLFFGSGTQLSVL.

This clone was seen a single time. V and J are TRBV7-9 and TRBJ1-5; 7 bases line up with TRBD1. The V segment lost 5 bases and the J segment 3 bases; nucleotides outside the gene matches: 7. CDR1 SEHNR and CDR2 FQNEAQ come from the germline V gene (reference sequence). This CDR3 is built from 15 residues. CDR3 in DNA: TGTGCCAGCAGCACAGAGGGGGCCCCCAATCAGCCCCAGCATTTT. Its translation: CASSTEGAPNQPQHF.

The gene calls are TRBV7-3 and TRBJ1-2; D possibly corresponds to TRBD1 (6 bases). CDR1 is SGHTA, CDR2 FQGTGA, per germline. V lost 0 bases and J 7 bases, leaving 15 bases between the germline ends. The CDR3 runs to 15 residues. For the CDR3, the DNA is TGTGCCAGCAGCTTAACAGGGCCAGGGGAGGGTGGCTACACCTTC. Translation: CASSLTGPGEGGYTF.

This chain joins TRBV19 and TRBJ1-2; TRBD1 is a possible D gene (5 bases). The CDR3 contains 13 residues. V was clipped by 7 bases and J by 3 bases, with 12 bases between them. The germline V gene encodes CDR1 LNHDA and CDR2 SQIVND (reference sequence). The CDR3 region is CASTPDSYYGYTF. The CDR3 bases are TGTGCCAGTACTCCAGACAGTTACTATGGCTACACCTTC.

The rearrangement joins TRBV13 to TRBJ2-7; 9 bases are shared with TRBD1. V was clipped by 4 bases and J by 3 bases; unmatched bases: 7. Germline loops: CDR1 PRHDT, CDR2 FYEKMQ (reference sequence). The length of the CDR3 is 15 residues. CDR3 nucleotide sequence: TGTGCCAGCAGCTCACGGGACAGGGTATACTACGAGCAGTACTTC. Translating it yields CASSSRDRVYYEQYF.

The chain recombines TRBV5-8 with TRBJ2-3; 8 positions agree with TRBD2. Losses at the gene ends were 2 bases for V and 0 bases for J; bases not matched to a gene: 17. The CDR3 is 20 amino acids. Germline CDR1 reads SGHTS; CDR2 reads YDEGEE. This CDR3 reads CASSFRIASGLSSSTDTQYF. CDR3 DNA: TGTGCCAGCAGCTTCCGAATCGCTAGCGGGTTAAGCAGTAGCACAGATACGCAGTATTTT.

This rearrangement joins TRBV15 to TRBJ2-5; 9 nucleotides align to TRBD1. The germline gives CDR1 LNHNV, CDR2 YYDKDF (reference sequence). V trimming: 5 bases; J trimming: 0 bases; junction bases outside the gene matches: 10. CDR3 length: 17 amino acids. The CDR3 region is CATSGGQGIRYQETQYF. The CDR3 DNA follows: TGTGCCACCAGCGGAGGACAGGGGATTCGGTACCAAGAGACCCAGTACTTC. The full variable domain, rest sourced from reference TRBV15 and TRBJ2-5, is DAMVIQNPRYQVTQFGKPVTLSCSQTLNHNVMYWYQQKSSQAPKLLFHYYDKDFNNEADTPDNFQSRRPNTSFCFLDIRSPGLGDTAMYLCATSGGQGIRYQETQYFGPGTRLLVL.

The chain employs TRBV7-8 and TRBJ1-6, with 8 bases lining up with TRBD1. V shed 5 bases, J shed 5 bases, and the junction held 14 bases outside the gene matches. This CDR3 is built from 18 residues. Per the germline V gene, CDR1 is SGHVS and CDR2 is FQNEAQ. In nucleotides, the CDR3 is TGTGCCAGCAGCCTTAGATGGTCTCGACAGGGGAATAATTCACCCCTCCACTTT. Translation: CASSLRWSRQGNNSPLHF.

The V and J genes are TRBV10-2 and TRBJ2-3; 9 bases align to TRBD2. In germline, CDR1 is WSHSY, CDR2 SAAADI. Unmatched junction bases numbered 11, after V lost 3 bases and J lost 7 bases. The CDR3 is made up of 16 amino acids. CDR3 DNA sequence: TGCGCCAGCAGTGACCCGACTAGCGGACCCCGAAATACGCAGTATTTT. Translated, it gives CASSDPTSGPRNTQYF.

The genes are TRBV4-3 and TRBJ2-2; a weak D match, TRBD1 (5 bases). V lost 4 bases and J lost 1, with 7 bases in between. Germline V gene lookup returns CDR1 LGHNA and CDR2 YSLEER. This CDR3 has 14 residues. CDR3 nucleotide sequence: TGCGCCAGCAGCCTAGGACAGAACACCGGGGAGCTGTTTTTT. It translates to CASSLGQNTGELFF.

The V call is TRBV6-6, the J call TRBJ2-5; possible D gene TRBD1, 5 bases. The germline V gene has CDR1 MNHNY and CDR2 SVGAGI (reference sequence). The CDR3 covers 13 residues. V was pared by 2 bases and J by 5 bases, with 9 bases between. The CDR3 bases are TGTGCCAGCAGTTACAGGGGAACCGAGACCCAGTACTTC. It is translated as CASSYRGTETQYF.

The chain links TRBV23-1 to TRBJ1-1, with a possible D match to TRBD1 (6 bases). TRBV23-1 has ORF status, its function being uncertain. The CDR3 totals 14 residues. Trimming pared 3 bases from V and 1 base from J, leaving 9 bases between. The CDR3 spells CASSHGGPNTEAFF. As DNA, the CDR3 is TGCGCCAGCAGTCATGGGGGCCCGAACACTGAAGCTTTCTTT.

The genes are TRBV29-1 and TRBJ2-5; TRBD1 matches 11 bases. With 7 bases clipped from V and 5 bases from J, the junction kept 6 bases outside the gene matches. Germline V gene lookup returns CDR1 SQVTM and CDR2 ANQGSEA. The CDR3 loop spans 13 amino acids. CDR3 region: CSGRTGGGETQYF. Written as DNA, the CDR3 is TGCAGCGGACGGACAGGGGGCGGGGAGACCCAGTACTTC.

The chain couples TRBV2 to TRBJ1-2; D is undetermined. Germline loops: CDR1 SNHLY, CDR2 FYNNEI. CDR3 length: 13 amino acids. Trimming took 5 bases from V and 3 from J, leaving 10 bases between them. CDR3 residues: CASSPGLYYGYTF. CDR3 nucleotide sequence: TGTGCCAGCAGTCCCGGGTTGTACTATGGCTACACCTTC.

The genes are TRBV13 and TRBJ2-1; tentative D call: TRBD2 (6 bases). The CDR3 covers 15 residues. V lost 3 bases and J 3 bases, leaving 12 bases between the germline ends. The V gene's germline CDR1 is PRHDT and CDR2 FYEKMQ (reference sequence). The CDR3 spells CASSLGYGGYNEQFF. As DNA, the CDR3 is TGTGCCAGCAGCTTGGGCTACGGGGGCTACAATGAGCAGTTCTTC.

With respect to this clone: One end of the junction is discordant with germline, which a read error may explain. V is TRBV11-2 and J is TRBJ2-5; no clear D. The CDR3 covers 13 residues. Looked up from germline, CDR1 is SGHAT and CDR2 is FQNNGV. The CDR3 DNA follows: TGTGCCAGCAGCTTAGTGGCGTCCCGGAGTTGGCACTTC. Residues: CASSLVASRSWHF.

This clone came up once. This chain connects TRBV12-5 to TRBJ1-2; the D gene is possibly TRBD1 (6 bases). CDR1 and CDR2 from the germline V gene are LGHNT and FRNRAP. This CDR3 has 13 residues. The V end was cut by 2 bases, the J end by 8 bases, with 12 bases between. The DNA of the CDR3 is TGTGCTAGTGGTTTGTGGGACAAAGGAGGCTACACCTTC. Translation gives CASGLWDKGGYTF.

The rearrangement joins TRBV19 to TRBJ1-1; 7 nucleotides line up with TRBD1. The V segment lost 4 bases and the J segment 3 bases; nucleotides outside the gene matches: 11. Germline CDR1 is LNHDA and CDR2 is SQIVND (reference sequence). CDR3 length: 16 residues. The CDR3 DNA follows: TGTGCCAGTAGTACACATCGGAGGGGGCTGTACACTGAAGCTTTCTTT. Translated, it gives CASSTHRRGLYTEAFF.

The V and J genes are TRBV19 and TRBJ1-3, with D possibly being TRBD1 (5 bases). The V gene's germline CDR1 is LNHDA and CDR2 SQIVND (reference sequence). V lost 5 bases to trimming and J lost 7 bases, with 15 bases between them. The CDR3 length is 14 residues. The CDR3 loop is CASSRTYWSNTIYF. DNA for the CDR3: TGTGCCAGTAGTCGGACATACTGGAGTAACACCATATATTTT. The full variable domain, rest sourced from reference TRBV19 and TRBJ1-3, is DGGITQSPKYLFRKEGQNVTLSCEQNLNHDAMYWYRQDPGQGLRLIYYSQIVNDFQKGDIAEGYSVSREKKESFPLTVTSAQKNPTAFYLCASSRTYWSNTIYFGEGSWLTVV.

The V and J genes are TRBV29-1 and TRBJ2-5, with D perhaps TRBD2 (6 bases). The V and J ends lost 2 bases and 0 bases respectively, with 10 bases between them. The CDR3 is 14 residues long. Germline V CDR1 and CDR2: SQVTM, ANQGSEA. DNA of the CDR3: TGCAGCGTTGAACGCCTAGCGTACCAAGAGACCCAGTACTTC. Translation: CSVERLAYQETQYF.

V usage is TRBV7-6 and J usage is TRBJ2-2; D is perhaps TRBD2 (5 bases). This CDR3 contains 15 residues. V was clipped by 5 bases and J by 1 base, with 11 bases between them. Germline values: CDR1 SGHVS, CDR2 FNYEAQ. This CDR3 is CASSPVDLNTGELFF. In nucleotides, the CDR3 is TGTGCCAGCAGCCCAGTGGACTTGAACACCGGGGAGCTGTTTTTT.

This chain links TRBV6-1 with TRBJ2-3, with 14 bases aligning to TRBD2. The CDR3 is 15 amino acids. The germline CDR1 and CDR2 sequences are MNHNS and SASEGT. The V segment lost 6 bases and the J segment 4 bases; nucleotides outside the gene matches: 3. The CDR3 is CASSSTSGGADTQYF. The DNA of the CDR3 is TGTGCCAGCAGCTCGACTAGCGGGGGGGCAGATACGCAGTATTTT.